This T cell receptor beta chain was retrieved from a study of T cells in women clearing cervical HPV infection. Study findings and constraints: CIN3+ cases had significantly higher TCR richness than controls; evenness did not differ. Controls had more TRBV6-7 (0.16%) than cases (roughly 0.11%).

CDR3 length: 16 residues. V was trimmed by 6 bases and J by 3 bases, leaving 20 bases between them. Germline V lookup: CDR1 SGHVS, CDR2 FNYEAQ. TCR beta CDR3 amplified by multiplex PCR from about 1200 ng genomic DNA. Profiled with immunoSEQ multiplex PCR; TCRdb holds only in-frame clones, not every one. The sample is made up of fewer than 35,000 clones, and the top ten hold 4.3% of it. Concerning this clone itself: What it binds is unknown. Sequencing ends 3 residues short of the CDR3 end; the germline J gene provides the rest.

Sequenced material: blood buffy coat. This receptor was identified in a woman between 18 and 75 years old with a cervical HPV16 infection that either progressed to CIN3+ or cleared (not recorded which). The chain carries TRBV7-6 and TRBJ1-2, with D possibly matching TRBD1 (6 bases). Partial CDR3 DNA: TGTGCCAGCAGTTCGGCGGGGGCAGCCACCCACTATGGC. Residues: CASSSAGAATHYG. The entire CDR3 is CASSSAGAATHYGYTF.